This T cell receptor (beta chain) was observed in a study of T cell repertoires in cytomegalovirus infection (dated by TCRdb to about 2019). With respect to the entire study: Recently identified HLA-C-restricted CMV epitopes, whose presentation resists viral immunomodulation, were targeted by peptide stimulations together with well-studied HLA-B-restricted epitopes. The HLA type of each donor mattered for the analysis, because public TCR beta signatures pointed to carriage of CMV infection along with the matching HLA type.

Overall study outcomes, separate from this receptor: Carriers of CMV infection plus the relevant HLA type were discriminated by the cumulative frequency of public TCR beta family members in the study cohort and in an independent approximately 360-donor cohort. In the ex vivo response, HLA-C-restricted CMV-specific TCR beta clonotypes were dominant, and in two of eight donors the single most frequent clonotype came from this HLA-C-restricted group.

Details on this clonotype: The antigen it binds to is not known. Base qualities are not provided; no much larger clone lies one nucleotide away.

Taken with the paper, the label for treatment or condition translates to: in vitro stimulation with specific CMV peptide epitopes to enrich CMV-specific T cells. TCRdb records Illumina HiSeq 1500 as the sequencer. Using fastp at Q25 and MiXCR, TCRdb reprocessed the public reads and kept productive beta chains. One record per CDR3 amino acid sequence lists the most common genes and DNA. For this sample there are 340,000 or so distinct CDR3 sequences; 25% appear just once. The ten largest make up approximately 12% of the sample. From its cysteine to its phenylalanine, the CDR3 spans 15 amino acids. The CDR3 DNA has 45 bases and is translated from base 1. Trimming removed 0 bases from V and 2 bases from J, leaving 8 bases between the germline ends. The germline V gene (reference sequence) yields SGHKS for CDR1 and YYEKEE for CDR2.

The sample in question was cultured PBMCs, obtained from culture after CMV antigen stimulation. This sequence uses TRBV5-5 and TRBJ2-2; the best D guess is TRBD1, with 5 bases matching. The receptor comes from a human donor in good health (CMV status not recorded). Some clones in this sample may be carry-over from other donors' samples. The CDR3 protein is CASSLVTVNTGELFF. Here is the DNA: TGTGCCAGCAGCTTGGTGACAGTAAACACCGGGGAGCTGTTTTTT. With the rest looked up from the reference TRBV5-5 and TRBJ2-2 genes rather than sequenced, the full variable domain is DAGVTQSPTHLIKTRGQQVTLRCSPISGHKSVSWYQQVLGQGPQFIFQYYEKEERGRGNFPDRFSARQFPNYSSELNVNALLLGDSALYLCASSLVTVNTGELFFGEGSRLTVL.